This T cell receptor beta chain was captured in a study of regulatory T cells in long-lasting Graves disease. Overall study: The criterion for persistent Graves' disease was over 5 years of antithyroid drugs with positive TSH receptor antibodies.

This CDR3 comprises 13 residues. Germline V gene sequence: CDR1 MNHEY, CDR2 SVGAGI. The time point is: persistent/refractory GD, antithyroid drugs over 5 years with positive TRAb. Construction of the TCR library relied on RNA isolated from PBMCs. Building the TCR beta libraries relied on iRepertoire HTBI primers, and CDR3 regions underwent Arm-PCR. TCRdb reprocessed the multiplex PCR reads with MiXCR, giving one entry per CDR3 protein. This table has some 300,000 distinct CDR3 sequences, 22% appearing once. Study results and caveats: Under persistent disease, TRBV28, TRBJ1-2 and TRBJ2-5 were used preferentially. Having only a small sample size may have limited accuracy.

Only a few counts were recorded for this clonotype. Its matching antigen is unknown. A much larger clone sits a single nucleotide away, making a read error possible. This rearrangement joins TRBV6-5 to TRBJ2-2; D perhaps matches TRBD2 (5 bases). This TCR came from a female donor with Graves disease. The sample here was peripheral blood mononuclear cells (PBMCs), taken when the disease was refractory, from a patient treated with antithyroid drugs. In nucleotides, the CDR3 is TGTGCCAGCAGTTCCTCGAACACCGGGGAGCCGTTTTTT. Protein sequence: CASSSSNTGEPFF.